This TCR beta chain was sequenced in a study of low-dose radiotherapy and immunotherapy resistance in tumors. Study-level information: On a schedule of every two weeks, intravenous cyclophosphamide at a dose of 200 mg/m2 was delivered one day before each radiation and immunotherapy administration.

Sample time point: after trial treatment. Regarding treatment: LDRT plus nivolumab, ipilimumab, low-dose cyclophosphamide and aspirin (RACIN trial). Donors were administered nivolumab, ipilimumab, aspirin and low-dose cyclophosphamide, together with low-dose radiotherapy. This clonotype was seen many times. The CDR3 is made up of 16 amino acids. In germline, CDR1 is KGHSY, CDR2 FQNENV. Trimming removed 0 bases from V and 6 bases from J, with 12 bases in between. TRAV- and TRBV-specific primers primed first-strand cDNA, covering alpha and beta chains. With a V-primer adapter and a constant-region primer, TCRs were amplified for about 20 PCR cycles. TCRdb called the reads again in MiXCR, with one record for every CDR3 protein. The sample includes about 91,000 distinct CDR3 sequences, under 25% of them seen just once.

This clonotype was sampled from a female donor with ovarian cancer. V is TRBV16 and J is TRBJ1-6, with D unresolved. Material: PBMCs, obtained after low-dose radiotherapy plus immunotherapy. Written as DNA, the CDR3 is TGTGCCAGCAGCCAATCGAGCACAGTCCTTAATTCACCCCTCCACTTT. This translates into CASSQSSTVLNSPLHF.